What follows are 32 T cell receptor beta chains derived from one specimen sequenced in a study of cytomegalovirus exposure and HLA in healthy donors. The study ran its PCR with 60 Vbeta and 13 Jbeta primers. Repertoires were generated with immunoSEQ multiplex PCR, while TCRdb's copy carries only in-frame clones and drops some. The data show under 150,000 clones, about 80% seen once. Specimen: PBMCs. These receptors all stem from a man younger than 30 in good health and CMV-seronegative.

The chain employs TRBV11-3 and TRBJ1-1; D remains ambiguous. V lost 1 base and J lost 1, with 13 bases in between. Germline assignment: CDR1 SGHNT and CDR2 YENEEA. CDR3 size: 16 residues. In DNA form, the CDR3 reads TGTGCCAGCAGCTTAGGGACCGGGAAAACGAACACTGAAGCTTTCTTT. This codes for CASSLGTGKTNTEAFF.

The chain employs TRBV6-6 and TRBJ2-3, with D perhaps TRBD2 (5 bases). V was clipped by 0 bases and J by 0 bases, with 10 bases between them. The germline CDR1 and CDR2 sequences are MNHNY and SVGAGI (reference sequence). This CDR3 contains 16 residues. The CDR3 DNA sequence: TGTGCCAGCAGTTACTCGAGAGCGGACAGCACAGATACGCAGTATTTT. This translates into CASSYSRADSTDTQYF.

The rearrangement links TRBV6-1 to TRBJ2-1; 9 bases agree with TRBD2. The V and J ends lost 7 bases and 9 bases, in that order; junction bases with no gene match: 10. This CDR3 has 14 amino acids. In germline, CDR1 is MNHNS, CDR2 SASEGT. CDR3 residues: CASIVGGRAGEQFF. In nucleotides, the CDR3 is TGTGCCAGCATCGTCGGCGGGAGGGCCGGTGAGCAGTTCTTC.

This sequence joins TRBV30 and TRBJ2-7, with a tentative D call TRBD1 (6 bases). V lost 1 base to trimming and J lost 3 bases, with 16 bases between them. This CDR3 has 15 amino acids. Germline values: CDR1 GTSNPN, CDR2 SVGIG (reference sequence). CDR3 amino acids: CAWSAYRAGSYEQYF. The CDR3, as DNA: TGTGCCTGGAGTGCCTACAGGGCGGGCAGCTACGAGCAGTACTTC. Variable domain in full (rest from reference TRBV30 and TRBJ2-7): SQTIHQWPATLVQPVGSPLSLECTVEGTSNPNLYWYRQAAGRGLQLLFYSVGIGQISSEVPQNLSASRPQDRQFILSSKKLLLSDSGFYLCAWSAYRAGSYEQYFGPGTRLTVT.

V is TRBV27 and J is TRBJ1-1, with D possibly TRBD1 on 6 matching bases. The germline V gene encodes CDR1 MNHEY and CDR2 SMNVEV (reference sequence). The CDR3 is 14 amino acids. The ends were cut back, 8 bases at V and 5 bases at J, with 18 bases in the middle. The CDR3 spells CASRRGARRTEAFF. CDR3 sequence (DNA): TGTGCCAGCCGGCGGGGGGCTCGGAGGACTGAAGCTTTCTTT.

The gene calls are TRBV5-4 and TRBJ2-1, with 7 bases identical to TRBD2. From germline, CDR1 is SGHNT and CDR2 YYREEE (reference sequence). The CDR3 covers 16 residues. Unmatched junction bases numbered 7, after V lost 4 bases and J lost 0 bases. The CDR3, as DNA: TGTGCCAGCAGCCCCCCCGGGACTACCTCCTACAATGAGCAGTTCTTC. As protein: CASSPPGTTSYNEQFF.

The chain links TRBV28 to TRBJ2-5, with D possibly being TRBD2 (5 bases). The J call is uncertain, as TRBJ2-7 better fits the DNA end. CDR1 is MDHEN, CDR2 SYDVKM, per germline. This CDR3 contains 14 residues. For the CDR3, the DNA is TGTGCCAGCAGTTTGAGGGTGGCTCCTAACGAGCAGTACTTC. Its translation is CASSLRVAPNEQYF.

CDR3 amino acids: CASSYSTGRNEKLFF. Written as DNA, the CDR3 is TGTGCCAGCAGTTACTCGACAGGGCGCAATGAAAAACTGTTTTTT. The V call is TRBV6-5, the J call TRBJ1-4; 7 positions match TRBD1. With V trimmed by 0 bases and J by 5 bases, 3 bases remained unmatched. This CDR3 region has 15 residues. Germline V gene sequence: CDR1 MNHEY, CDR2 SVGAGI.

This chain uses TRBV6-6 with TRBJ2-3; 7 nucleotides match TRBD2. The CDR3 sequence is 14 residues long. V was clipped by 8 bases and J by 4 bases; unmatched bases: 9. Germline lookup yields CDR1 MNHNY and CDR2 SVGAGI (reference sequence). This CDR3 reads CASSDGGGADTQYF. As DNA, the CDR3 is TGTGCCAGCTCCGATGGGGGGGGTGCAGATACGCAGTATTTT.

The CDR3 loop reads CASSLDGTGTLMRSSYEQYF. The CDR3, as DNA: TGTGCCAGCAGCTTAGATGGGACAGGGACCTTAATGAGGAGCTCCTACGAGCAGTACTTC. The chain employs TRBV11-2 and TRBJ2-7, with 9 nucleotides matching TRBD1. The V segment lost 0 bases and the J segment 0 bases; nucleotides outside the gene matches: 15. Germline assignment: CDR1 SGHAT and CDR2 FQNNGV. The CDR3 totals 20 residues.

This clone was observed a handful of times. CDR3 coding DNA: TGTGCCAGCAGTACAGGACAGGGTGGTTTGGGTGGCTACACCTTC. Amino acids: CASSTGQGGLGGYTF. The chain combines TRBV27 with TRBJ1-2, with 8 bases aligning to TRBD1. The ends lost 5 bases at V and 7 bases at J; junction bases unmatched: 12. The CDR3 is made up of 15 amino acids. Germline V CDR1 and CDR2: MNHEY, SMNVEV (reference sequence).

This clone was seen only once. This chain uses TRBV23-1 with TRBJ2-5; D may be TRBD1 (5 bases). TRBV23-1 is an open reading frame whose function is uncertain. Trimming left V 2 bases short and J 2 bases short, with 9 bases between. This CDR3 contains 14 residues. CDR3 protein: CASSQPDRQETQYF. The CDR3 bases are TGCGCCAGCAGTCAACCTGACAGACAAGAGACCCAGTACTTC.

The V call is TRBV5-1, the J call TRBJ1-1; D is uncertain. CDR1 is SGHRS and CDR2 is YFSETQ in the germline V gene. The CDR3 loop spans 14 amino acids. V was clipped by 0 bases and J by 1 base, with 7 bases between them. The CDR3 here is CASSLVGGNTEAFF. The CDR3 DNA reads TGCGCCAGCAGCTTGGTGGGAGGGAACACTGAAGCTTTCTTT. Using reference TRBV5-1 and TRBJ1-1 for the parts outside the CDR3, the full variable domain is KAGVTQTPRYLIKTRGQQVTLSCSPISGHRSVSWYQQTPGQGLQFLFEYFSETQRNKGNFPGRFSGRQFSNSRSEMNVSTLELGDSALYLCASSLVGGNTEAFFGQGTRLTVV.

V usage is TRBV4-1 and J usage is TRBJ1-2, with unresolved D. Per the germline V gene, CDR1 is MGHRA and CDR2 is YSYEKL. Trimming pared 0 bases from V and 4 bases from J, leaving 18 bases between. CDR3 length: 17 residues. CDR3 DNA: TGCGCCAGCAGCCAAGATCGGTCTCCCCGACCGGGCTATGGCTACACCTTC. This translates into CASSQDRSPRPGYGYTF.

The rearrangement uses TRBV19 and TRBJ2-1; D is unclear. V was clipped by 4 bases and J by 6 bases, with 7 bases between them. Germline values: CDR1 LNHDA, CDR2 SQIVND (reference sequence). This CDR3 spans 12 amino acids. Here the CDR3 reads CASSSRVNEQFF. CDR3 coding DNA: TGTGCCAGTAGTAGCCGGGTCAATGAGCAGTTCTTC.

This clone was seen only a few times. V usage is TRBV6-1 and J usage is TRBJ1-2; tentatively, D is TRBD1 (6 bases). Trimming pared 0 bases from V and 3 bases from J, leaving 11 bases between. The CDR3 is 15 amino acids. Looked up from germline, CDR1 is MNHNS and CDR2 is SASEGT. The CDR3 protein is CASSEARGRDYGYTF. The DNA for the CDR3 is TGTGCCAGCAGTGAAGCCAGGGGTCGGGACTATGGCTACACCTTC.

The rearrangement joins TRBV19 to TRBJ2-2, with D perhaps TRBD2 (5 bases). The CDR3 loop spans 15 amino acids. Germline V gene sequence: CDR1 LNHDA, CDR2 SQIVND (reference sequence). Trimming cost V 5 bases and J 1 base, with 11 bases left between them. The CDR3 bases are TGTGCCAGTAGTCCCTCGGACTGGAACACCGGGGAGCTGTTTTTT. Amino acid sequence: CASSPSDWNTGELFF. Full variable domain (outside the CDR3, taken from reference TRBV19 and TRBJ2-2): DGGITQSPKYLFRKEGQNVTLSCEQNLNHDAMYWYRQDPGQGLRLIYYSQIVNDFQKGDIAEGYSVSREKKESFPLTVTSAQKNPTAFYLCASSPSDWNTGELFFGEGSRLTVL.

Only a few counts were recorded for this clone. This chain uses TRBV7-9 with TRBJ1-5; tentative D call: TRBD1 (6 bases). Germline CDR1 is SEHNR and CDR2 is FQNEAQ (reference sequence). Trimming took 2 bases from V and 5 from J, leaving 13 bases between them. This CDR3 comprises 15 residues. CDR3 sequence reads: CASSLTTPGDQPQHF. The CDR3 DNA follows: TGTGCCAGCAGCTTAACGACCCCAGGGGATCAGCCCCAGCATTTT.

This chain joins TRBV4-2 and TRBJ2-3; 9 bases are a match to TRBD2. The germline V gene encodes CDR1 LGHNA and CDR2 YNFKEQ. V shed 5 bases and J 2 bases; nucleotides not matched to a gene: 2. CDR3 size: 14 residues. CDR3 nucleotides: TGTGCCAGCAGCTGGGGACTAGCCACAGATACGCAGTATTTT. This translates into CASSWGLATDTQYF.

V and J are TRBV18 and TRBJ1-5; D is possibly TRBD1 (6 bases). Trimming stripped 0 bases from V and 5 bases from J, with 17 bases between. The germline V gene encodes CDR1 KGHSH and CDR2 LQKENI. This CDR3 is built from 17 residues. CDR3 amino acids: CASSPPAAQGSDQPQHF. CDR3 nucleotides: TGTGCCAGCTCACCACCGGCAGCACAGGGTTCGGATCAGCCCCAGCATTTT.

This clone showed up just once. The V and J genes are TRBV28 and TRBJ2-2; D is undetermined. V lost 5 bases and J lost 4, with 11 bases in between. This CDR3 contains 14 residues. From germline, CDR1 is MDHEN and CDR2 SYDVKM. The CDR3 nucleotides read TGTGCCAGCAGTACCCTCCTATTCACCGGGGAGCTGTTTTTT. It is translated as CASSTLLFTGELFF. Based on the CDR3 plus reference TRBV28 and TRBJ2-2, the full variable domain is DVKVTQSSRYLVKRTGEKVFLECVQDMDHENMFWYRQDPGLGLRLIYFSYDVKMKEKGDIPEGYSVSREKKERFSLILESASTNQTSMYLCASSTLLFTGELFFGEGSRLTVL.

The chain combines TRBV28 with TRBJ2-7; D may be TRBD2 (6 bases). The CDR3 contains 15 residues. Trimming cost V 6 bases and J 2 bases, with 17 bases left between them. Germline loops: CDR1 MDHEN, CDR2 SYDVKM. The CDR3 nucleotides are TGTGCCAGCAGGCGCCCTAGCGTAAAGACCTACGAGCAGTACTTC. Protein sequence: CASRRPSVKTYEQYF.

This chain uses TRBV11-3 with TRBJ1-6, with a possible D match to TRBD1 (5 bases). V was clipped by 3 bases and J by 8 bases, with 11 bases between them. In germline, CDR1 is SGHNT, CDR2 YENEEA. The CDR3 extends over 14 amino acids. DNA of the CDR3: TGTGCCAGCAGCTTCTACAGGCCGGATTCACCCCTCCACTTT. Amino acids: CASSFYRPDSPLHF.

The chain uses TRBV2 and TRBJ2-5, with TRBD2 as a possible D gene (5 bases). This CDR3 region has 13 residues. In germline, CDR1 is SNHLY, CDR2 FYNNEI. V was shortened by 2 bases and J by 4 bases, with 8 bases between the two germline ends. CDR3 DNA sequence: TGTGCCAGCAGTGAACTACGGGGAGAGACCCAGTACTTC. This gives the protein CASSELRGETQYF.

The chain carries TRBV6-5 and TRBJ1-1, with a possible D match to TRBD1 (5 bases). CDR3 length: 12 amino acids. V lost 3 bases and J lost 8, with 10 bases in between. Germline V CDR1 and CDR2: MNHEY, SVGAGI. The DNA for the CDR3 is TGTGCCAGCAGTTATCTAGGGGCAGAAGCTTTCTTT. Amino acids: CASSYLGAEAFF.

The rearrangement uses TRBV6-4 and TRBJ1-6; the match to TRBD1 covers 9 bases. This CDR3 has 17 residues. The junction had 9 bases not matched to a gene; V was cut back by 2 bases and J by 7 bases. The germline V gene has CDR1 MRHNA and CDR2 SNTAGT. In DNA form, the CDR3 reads TGTGCCAGCAGTGACCTGGACAGGGGAGGGAAAAATTCACCCCTCCACTTT. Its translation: CASSDLDRGGKNSPLHF.

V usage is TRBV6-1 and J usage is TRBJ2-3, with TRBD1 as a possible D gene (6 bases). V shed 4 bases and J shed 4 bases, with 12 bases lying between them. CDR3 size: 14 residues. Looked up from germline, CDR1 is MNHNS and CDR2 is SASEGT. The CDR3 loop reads CASSVSGVADTQYF. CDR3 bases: TGTGCCAGCAGTGTTTCAGGGGTAGCAGATACGCAGTATTTT.

CDR3 protein: CASGLGGGGSTDTQYF. The DNA for the CDR3 is TGTGCTAGTGGTTTAGGAGGGGGCGGTAGCACAGATACGCAGTATTTT. J is TRBJ2-3 and V is TRBV12-5; weak D call: TRBD1 (7 bases). The V end lost 3 bases, the J end lost 0 bases, and 13 bases lay between the germline ends. Per germline, CDR1 LGHNT and CDR2 FRNRAP. CDR3 size: 16 residues. Full variable domain (outside the CDR3, taken from reference TRBV12-5 and TRBJ2-3): DARVTQTPRHKVTEMGQEVTMRCQPILGHNTVFWYRQTMMQGLELLAYFRNRAPLDDSGMPKDRFSAEMPDATLATLKIQPSEPRDSAVYFCASGLGGGGSTDTQYFGPGTRLTVL.

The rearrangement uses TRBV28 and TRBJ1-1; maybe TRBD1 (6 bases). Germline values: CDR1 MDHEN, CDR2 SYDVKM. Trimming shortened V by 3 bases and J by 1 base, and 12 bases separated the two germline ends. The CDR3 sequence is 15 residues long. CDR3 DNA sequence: TGTGCCAGCAGTTTCCGGGGGGCCGGGAACACTGAAGCTTTCTTT. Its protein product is CASSFRGAGNTEAFF.

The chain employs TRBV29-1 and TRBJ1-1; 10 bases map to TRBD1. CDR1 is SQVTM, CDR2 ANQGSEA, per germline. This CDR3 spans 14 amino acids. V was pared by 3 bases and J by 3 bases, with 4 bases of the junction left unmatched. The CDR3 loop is CSVEGQGTDTEAFF. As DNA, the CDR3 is TGCAGCGTTGAGGGACAGGGGACGGACACTGAAGCTTTCTTT.

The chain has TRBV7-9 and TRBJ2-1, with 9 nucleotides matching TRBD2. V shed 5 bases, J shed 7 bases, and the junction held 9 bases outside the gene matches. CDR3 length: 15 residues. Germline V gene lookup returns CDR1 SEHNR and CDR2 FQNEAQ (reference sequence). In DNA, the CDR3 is TGTGCCAGCAGCCCGGCGGGAGGGCCATGGAATGAGCAGTTCTTC. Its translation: CASSPAGGPWNEQFF. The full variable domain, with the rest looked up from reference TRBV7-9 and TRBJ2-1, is DTGVSQNPRHKITKRGQNVTFRCDPISEHNRLYWYRQTLGQGPEFLTYFQNEAQLEKSRLLSDRFSAERPKGSFSTLEIQRTEQGDSAMYLCASSPAGGPWNEQFFGPGTRLTVL.

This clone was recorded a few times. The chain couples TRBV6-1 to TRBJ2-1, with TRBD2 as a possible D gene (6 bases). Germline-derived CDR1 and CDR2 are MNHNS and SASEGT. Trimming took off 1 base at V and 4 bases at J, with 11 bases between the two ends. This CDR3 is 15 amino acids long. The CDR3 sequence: CASSEGASEYNEQFF. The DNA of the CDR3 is TGTGCCAGCAGTGAAGGGGCTAGCGAGTACAATGAGCAGTTCTTC.